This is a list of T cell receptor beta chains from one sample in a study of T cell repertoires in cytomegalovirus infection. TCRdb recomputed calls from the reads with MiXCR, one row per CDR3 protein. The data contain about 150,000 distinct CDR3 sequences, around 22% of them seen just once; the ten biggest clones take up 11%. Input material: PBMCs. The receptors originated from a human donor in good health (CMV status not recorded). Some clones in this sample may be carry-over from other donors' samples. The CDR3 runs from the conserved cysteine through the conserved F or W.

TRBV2	CATEVDRGRETQYF
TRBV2	CASSPTGIAYNEQFF
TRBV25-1	CASRRGLAGVDEQYF
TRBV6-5	CATGREMNTEAFF
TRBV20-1	CSAEPSGGYIEQFF
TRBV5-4	CASSTKTGFQETQYF
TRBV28	CASSKRGRGYTNEKLFF
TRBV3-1	CASRGYNEQFF
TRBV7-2	CASSLGSGGLQETQYF
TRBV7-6	CASSPTPGEKLFF
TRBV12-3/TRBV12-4	CASSLQANYGYTF
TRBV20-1	CSAQFAGQGYSPLHF
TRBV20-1	CSAREKQGPNEKLFF
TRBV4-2	CASSLGTVTTYNSPLHF
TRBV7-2	CASSFGNTQYF
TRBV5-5	CASSGRQASYEQYF
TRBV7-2	CASSHRSYEQYF
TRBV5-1	CASSLFRGGTGELFF
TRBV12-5	CASGLEGPGGPDTQYF
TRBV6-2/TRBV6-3	CASSYLARSYNEQFF
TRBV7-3	CASSLGGASEQYF
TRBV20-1	CSARGSGGETQYF
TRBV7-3	CASSPRAGGPYNEQFF
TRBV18	CASSPTQGGNEQFF
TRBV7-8	CASSLVGYQETQYF
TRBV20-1	CSARGGNGDNEQFF
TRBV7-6	CASSPRFDSGGEQFF
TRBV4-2	CASSQSLSGGLQETQYF
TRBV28	CASHRDSNQPQHF
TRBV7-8	CASSLKRDSLQETQYF
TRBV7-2	CASSLEQGANQPQHF
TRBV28	CASSSWGPRGTDTQYF
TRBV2	CASSERGLNTGELFF
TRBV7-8	CASSLGREVEKLFF
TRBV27	CASSLLQEYNEQFF
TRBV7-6	CASSGGGASGETQYF
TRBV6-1	CASTRQGSNEQFF
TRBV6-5	CASSYGANYGYTF
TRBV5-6	CASSTDYEQYF
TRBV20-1	CSARRGSSYNEQFF
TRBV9	CASSVDAGIGNTIYF